A selection of T cell receptor beta chains follows, all from one sample in a study of beta chain features in type 1 diabetes. Only in-frame clones appear in the TCRdb table, and some are missing; sequencing was by immunoSEQ multiplex PCR. This repertoire shows 160,000 or so clones, 11% found once; its top ten account for approximately 2%. The source material was central memory CD4+ T cells from blood. These receptors were collected from a man younger than 30 in good health. Both conserved end residues are part of each CDR3. Each record gives: V gene, CDR3 protein.

v_gene: TRBV18
CDR3aa: CASGHEDTIYF

v_gene: TRBV7-8
CDR3aa: CASSPPLRVGGAKNIQYF

v_gene: TRBV21-1
CDR3aa: CASCLSGTGKTNTEAFF

v_gene: TRBV11-1
CDR3aa: CASSLRRNEGTDTQYF

v_gene: TRBV19
CDR3aa: CASSIASSGNRQEQFF

v_gene: TRBV28
CDR3aa: CASSLRGDEQYF

v_gene: TRBV19
CDR3aa: CASSTRLGRPGELFF

v_gene: TRBV7-2
CDR3aa: CASSAGQGNTEAFF

v_gene: TRBV5-1
CDR3aa: CASTPSGGAYEQYF

v_gene: TRBV4-2
CDR3aa: CASSQVSGPTYQETQYF

v_gene: TRBV10-3
CDR3aa: CAIGKDKESYEQYF

v_gene: TRBV7-9
CDR3aa: CASTTANTQYF

v_gene: TRBV7-8
CDR3aa: CASSHGQVGTEAFF

v_gene: TRBV5-4
CDR3aa: CASSGGTGSGQPQHF

v_gene: TRBV7-3
CDR3aa: CASSLQVGPYNEQFF

v_gene: TRBV7-2
CDR3aa: CASSLGLAHNEQFF

v_gene: TRBV25-1
CDR3aa: CASSERRGLYNEQFF

v_gene: TRBV14
CDR3aa: CASSQAGGTTEAFF

v_gene: TRBV28
CDR3aa: CASSSIAGGYNEQFF

v_gene: TRBV20-1
CDR3aa: CSAGDEEKLFF

v_gene: TRBV7-2
CDR3aa: CASSLGTGTVKRANYGYTF

v_gene: TRBV2
CDR3aa: CASSEGRETQYF

v_gene: TRBV11-2
CDR3aa: CASSFGSRYEQYF

v_gene: TRBV9
CDR3aa: CASSGTSGTGELFF

v_gene: TRBV11-2
CDR3aa: CASSLRRMTSEQETQYF

v_gene: TRBV6-5
CDR3aa: CASSPRGYGNTIYF

v_gene: TRBV6-5
CDR3aa: CASSLRQPEAFF

v_gene: TRBV29-1
CDR3aa: CSVEGRGQTYEQYF

v_gene: TRBV25-1
CDR3aa: CASRGTGNVRQFF

v_gene: TRBV30
CDR3aa: CAWRLQGRVYGYTF

v_gene: TRBV30
CDR3aa: CAWSGQGLTNYGYTF

v_gene: TRBV7-2
CDR3aa: CASSLLATQETQYF

v_gene: TRBV5-1
CDR3aa: CASSPDRATDTQYF

v_gene: TRBV9
CDR3aa: CASRPGAGGHYNEQFF

v_gene: TRBV6-6
CDR3aa: CAIRAGLAMETQYF

v_gene: TRBV7-9
CDR3aa: CASSPLQSFHQETQYF

v_gene: TRBV7-2
CDR3aa: CASSLVPGLAGGLGEQFF

v_gene: TRBV29-1
CDR3aa: CSVGAGTGSHTQYF

v_gene: TRBV9
CDR3aa: CASSATGTGGQYF

v_gene: TRBV10-3
CDR3aa: CAISAEETQYF

v_gene: TRBV28
CDR3aa: CASSLTGPSSSYEQYF

v_gene: TRBV5-4
CDR3aa: CASSPRWGYGYTF

v_gene: TRBV29-1
CDR3aa: CSVIENEKLFF

v_gene: TRBV15
CDR3aa: CATSRDRDEQYF

v_gene: TRBV28
CDR3aa: CASSLSGRQVHKEQFF

v_gene: TRBV2
CDR3aa: CASSGRISGANVLTF

v_gene: TRBV6-5
CDR3aa: CASSYEDRRYNSPLHF

v_gene: TRBV7-3
CDR3aa: CASSLKGGSSTDTQYF

v_gene: TRBV5-1
CDR3aa: CASSLAGYSPLHF

v_gene: TRBV28
CDR3aa: CASSSTGASDTQYF

v_gene: TRBV5-1
CDR3aa: CASSLDPGSGELFF

v_gene: TRBV7-2
CDR3aa: CASSSGTYSYEQYF

v_gene: TRBV6-1
CDR3aa: CASSEEYRDYEQYF